This T cell receptor (beta chain) is from a study of STAT3 mutations in large granular lymphocyte leukemia. Broader study findings: After therapy, about 35% of the 18 patients switched clonotypes, all new clones STAT3 wild type. Every T-cell large granular lymphocyte leukemia patient had at least one immunodominant TCR beta clonotype.

Trimming took 0 bases from V and 7 from J, leaving 16 bases between them. CDR3 size: 16 residues. The germline V gene has CDR1 LGHNA and CDR2 YNFKEQ. TCRdb's copy holds only in-frame clones and misses some; the assay was immunoSEQ multiplex PCR. The repertoire consists of approximately 42,000 clones, with 81% occurring once and the leading ten covering less than 0.55%. Details on this clone: Its cognate antigen is unknown.

V is TRBV4-2 and J is TRBJ2-1, with D maybe TRBD2 (6 bases). This clonotype was obtained from a human donor with T large granular lymphocyte leukemia. Some clones in this sample may be carry-over from other donors' samples. The source material was PBMCs. The CDR3 region is CASSQDRVAGGNEQFF. CDR3 nucleotide sequence: TGTGCCAGCAGCCAAGATCGGGTCGCCGGAGGGAATGAGCAGTTCTTC.